The following is a TCR beta chain sequence with its context. The antigen is not known. This record comes from a study of T cell responses to AZD1222 COVID-19 vaccine. Profiling relied on immunoSEQ multiplex PCR, and the TCRdb table lists in-frame clones only, not all of them. The top ten clones hold 3% of a sample with about 120,000 clones, around 87% of them seen once. General observations from the study: When two AZD1222 doses had been given, Spike-specific TCR breadth and depth rose. There were vaccine-associated CD4 TCRs across spike, dominant at 160-218 and 743-854.

V trimming: 4 bases; J trimming: 5 bases; junction bases outside the gene matches: 8. This CDR3 region has 14 residues. Germline loops: CDR1 LNHDA, CDR2 SQIVND (reference sequence). The receptor comes from an adult who received the AZD1222 COVID-19 vaccine. This sequence joins TRBV19 and TRBJ2-7; TRBD1 matches at 7 bases. This material consisted of peripheral blood, taken 28 days after the second AZD1222 dose. Here the CDR3 reads CASSTRDRRNEQYF. In nucleotides, the CDR3 is TGTGCCAGTAGTACCCGGGACAGAAGAAACGAGCAGTACTTC.